Presented here are 22 T cell receptor beta chains from one specimen sequenced in a study of T-cell reconstitution after alpha-beta-depleted transplantation in children. Unique molecular identifiers were incorporated into the prepared TCRbeta library. A single record per CDR3 protein comes from TCRdb applying MiXCR to the PCR reads. The repertoire includes some 300,000 distinct CDR3 sequences, around 10% of them detected once, and 7.5% sits in the top ten. Sequenced material: PBMCs, taken before TCRalphabeta/CD19-depleted stem cell transplant. The receptors here all came from a boy in the first two years of life with acute myeloid leukemia, due to receive a stem cell transplant.

This clonotype was recorded many times. This chain connects TRBV11-2 to TRBJ1-2; unclear D gene. V was clipped by 1 base and J by 3 bases, with 12 bases between them. The CDR3 covers 15 residues. The germline V gene has CDR1 SGHAT and CDR2 FQNNGV. The CDR3 protein is CASSLVGVRDYGYTF. In DNA form, the CDR3 reads TGTGCCAGCAGCTTAGTCGGGGTTAGGGACTATGGCTACACCTTC. Full variable domain (rest looked up from reference TRBV11-2 and TRBJ1-2): EAGVAQSPRYKIIEKRQSVAFWCNPISGHATLYWYQQILGQGPKLLIQFQNNGVVDDSQLPKDRFSAERLKGVDSTLKIQPAKLEDSAVYLCASSLVGVRDYGYTFGSGTRLTVV.

At least ten counts were recorded for this clonotype. The J gene is TRBJ2-1, the V gene TRBV7-2; D is unclear. V was shortened by 6 bases and J by 0 bases, with 18 bases between the two germline ends. This CDR3 has 17 amino acids. Germline V gene lookup returns CDR1 SGHTA and CDR2 FQGNSA. CDR3 coding DNA: TGTGCCAGCAGTTTTAGGTACTCCTCGAGCTCCTACAATGAGCAGTTCTTC. This gives the protein CASSFRYSSSSYNEQFF.

The V gene is TRBV28, the J gene TRBJ1-2, with D possibly matching TRBD1 (5 bases). Germline lookup yields CDR1 MDHEN and CDR2 SYDVKM. This CDR3 is 12 amino acids long. The ends were cut back, 11 bases at V and 2 bases at J, with 12 bases in the middle. The CDR3 bases are TGTGCCGAACAGTCAGGGAACTATGGCTACACCTTC. It yields the protein CAEQSGNYGYTF.

This clonotype was seen at least ten times. The chain carries TRBV4-1 and TRBJ2-3; D not resolved. V lost 3 bases, J lost 0 bases, and 10 bases lay in between. This CDR3 has 15 residues. The V gene's germline CDR1 is MGHRA and CDR2 YSYEKL. In DNA form, the CDR3 reads TGCGCCAGCAGCCAGTTCGTATCTAGCACAGATACGCAGTATTTT. Its translation: CASSQFVSSTDTQYF.

There are many counts of this clonotype. The gene calls are TRBV27 and TRBJ1-6, with TRBD1 matching 8 bases. J lost 7 bases, V lost 2 bases, and 7 bases had no gene match. This CDR3 has 16 residues. Germline V gene data show CDR1 as MNHEY and CDR2 as SMNVEV (reference sequence). The CDR3, as DNA: TGTGCCAGCAGTTTACCTCGGACAGGGAGGAATTCACCCCTCCACTTT. Translated: CASSLPRTGRNSPLHF.

In its sample, this clonotype was seen many times. The V gene is TRBV28, the J gene TRBJ1-6, with 7 bases matching TRBD1. Trimming at V came to 6 bases and at J to 5 bases, leaving 7 bases not matched to a gene. This CDR3 has 15 residues. Per germline, CDR1 MDHEN and CDR2 SYDVKM. The CDR3 DNA reads TGTGCCAGCAGCGGACCGACAGGGAATAATTCACCCCTCCACTTT. Amino acid sequence: CASSGPTGNNSPLHF.

The rearrangement uses TRBV6-5 and TRBJ1-4; D not resolved. The germline gives CDR1 MNHEY, CDR2 SVGAGI. V was pared by 0 bases and J by 0 bases, with 11 bases between. The CDR3 extends over 17 amino acids. The CDR3 coding sequence is TGTGCCAGCAGTTACTCGGTTAATCTCGCAACTAATGAAAAACTGTTTTTT. Translating it yields CASSYSVNLATNEKLFF.

The chain joins TRBV20-1 to TRBJ2-1; 12 nucleotides align to TRBD2. Germline loops: CDR1 DFQATT, CDR2 SNEGSKA (reference sequence). Trimming cost V 1 base and J 7 bases; bases outside gene matches: 2. The CDR3 covers 14 residues. The DNA for the CDR3 is TGCAGTGCTAGAGGGACTAGCGGGGTGAATGAGCAGTTCTTC. Residues: CSARGTSGVNEQFF.

This clonotype was counted at least ten times. The rearrangement uses TRBV29-1 and TRBJ1-4, with D unclear. Looked up from germline, CDR1 is SQVTM and CDR2 is ANQGSEA. The V and J ends lost 5 bases and 1 base respectively, with 11 bases between them. The CDR3 covers 14 residues. CDR3 coding DNA: TGCAGCGTTTCAAAGATTGGAACTAATGAAAAACTGTTTTTT. It yields the protein CSVSKIGTNEKLFF.

This clonotype was counted at least ten times. This chain uses TRBV5-1 with TRBJ1-5; the D is unclear. This CDR3 has 13 amino acids. The germline gives CDR1 SGHRS, CDR2 YFSETQ. The V gene lost 4 bases and the J gene lost 2 bases, with 7 bases spanning the gap. This CDR3 reads CASSPWGNQPQHF. CDR3 coding DNA: TGCGCCAGCAGCCCTTGGGGCAATCAGCCCCAGCATTTT.

This clonotype was recorded many times. The V call is TRBV7-9, the J call TRBJ2-1, with 12 bases identical to TRBD2. The CDR3 length is 16 residues. V lost 2 bases and J lost 8; bases outside the gene matches: 7. From germline, CDR1 is SEHNR and CDR2 FQNEAQ (reference sequence). The CDR3 DNA is TGTGCCAGCAGCTTACCTAGCGGGGGGGCATATTATGAGCAGTTCTTC. Translated: CASSLPSGGAYYEQFF. The variable domain in full, completed from reference TRBV7-9 and TRBJ2-1, reads DTGVSQNPRHKITKRGQNVTFRCDPISEHNRLYWYRQTLGQGPEFLTYFQNEAQLEKSRLLSDRFSAERPKGSFSTLEIQRTEQGDSAMYLCASSLPSGGAYYEQFFGPGTRLTVL.

In its sample, this clonotype was seen a few times. V is TRBV7-2 and J is TRBJ2-5; D is undetermined. The CDR3 length is 15 residues. Germline loops: CDR1 SGHTA, CDR2 FQGNSA. The V end lost 1 base, the J end lost 0 bases, and 9 bases lay between the germline ends. CDR3 sequence reads: CASSLEALYQETQYF. CDR3 DNA sequence: TGTGCCAGCAGCTTAGAAGCCCTATACCAAGAGACCCAGTACTTC.

This clonotype was picked up many times. The V gene is TRBV20-1, the J gene TRBJ1-3; D call uncertain. Germline-derived CDR1 and CDR2 are DFQATT and SNEGSKA (reference sequence). The CDR3 consists of 12 residues. V lost 7 bases, J lost 4 bases, and 11 bases lay in between. CDR3 sequence reads: CSVDGSGNTIYF. The CDR3 DNA follows: TGCAGTGTGGACGGATCCGGAAACACCATATATTTT.

The J gene is TRBJ2-7, the V gene TRBV28, with TRBD2 identical over 7 bases. After removal of 6 bases from V and 4 bases from J, the junction contained 15 bases not matched to a gene. CDR3 length: 16 residues. CDR1 and CDR2 (germline): MDHEN, SYDVKM. CDR3 sequence: CASSPLRLAPDYEQYF. CDR3 coding DNA: TGTGCCAGCAGCCCCCTAAGACTAGCTCCTGATTACGAGCAGTACTTC. Variable domain in full (rest from reference TRBV28 and TRBJ2-7): DVKVTQSSRYLVKRTGEKVFLECVQDMDHENMFWYRQDPGLGLRLIYFSYDVKMKEKGDIPEGYSVSREKKERFSLILESASTNQTSMYLCASSPLRLAPDYEQYFGPGTRLTVT.

This clonotype was found many times. V gene TRBV29-1 combines with J gene TRBJ2-7; the match to TRBD2 covers 8 bases. This CDR3 has 12 residues. Germline CDR1 reads SQVTM; CDR2 reads ANQGSEA. J lost 2 bases, V lost 6 bases, and 3 bases had no gene match. CDR3 DNA sequence: TGCAGCGTCGGGGGACTAGCCTACGAGCAGTACTTC. Protein product: CSVGGLAYEQYF.

This clonotype was observed many times. The chain carries TRBV20-1 and TRBJ2-1; possible D gene TRBD1, 5 bases. The V end was cut by 6 bases, the J end by 9 bases, with 18 bases between. Germline V gives CDR1 DFQATT, CDR2 SNEGSKA (reference sequence). This CDR3 is 13 amino acids long. CDR3 sequence reads: CSAIKQGMGEQFF. CDR3 bases: TGCAGTGCCATAAAGCAGGGAATGGGTGAGCAGTTCTTC.

Note on this clonotype: This sequence may be a read error, since a much larger clone differs from it by one base. The chain is built from TRBV27 and TRBJ2-5, with TRBD1 matching 8 bases. Germline V CDR1 and CDR2: MNHEY, SMNVEV (reference sequence). This CDR3 has 14 amino acids. J was trimmed by 11 bases and V by 5 bases; bases with no gene match: 13. The CDR3 spells CASSTGGQGNEQYF. The CDR3 nucleotides are TGTGCCAGCAGTACAGGGGGTCAAGGGAATGAGCAGTACTTC.

The table lists this clonotype with many counts. This chain links TRBV20-1 with TRBJ1-6; a possible D gene is TRBD1 (5 bases). V was shortened by 3 bases and J by 10 bases, with 13 bases between the two germline ends. Germline-derived CDR1 and CDR2 are DFQATT and SNEGSKA (reference sequence). The CDR3 loop spans 13 amino acids. The CDR3, as DNA: TGCAGTGCTAGGCCCAGGGACGGCTCACCCCTCCACTTT. It is translated as CSARPRDGSPLHF.

This clonotype appeared many times. The V call is TRBV12-3 or TRBV12-4, the J call TRBJ1-2, with D perhaps TRBD1 (6 bases). The V and J ends lost 4 bases and 4 bases respectively, with 13 bases between them. The CDR3 extends over 14 amino acids. Here the CDR3 reads CASSSAGEGYGYTF. CDR3 DNA sequence: TGTGCCAGCAGTTCTGCAGGGGAGGGCTATGGCTACACCTTC.

This clonotype showed up many times. V is TRBV20-1 and J is TRBJ2-5; D ambiguous. Germline V gene sequence: CDR1 DFQATT, CDR2 SNEGSKA (reference sequence). This CDR3 comprises 13 residues. The V end was cut by 5 bases, the J end by 2 bases, with 12 bases between. The CDR3 reads CSASLGNQETQYF. The CDR3 DNA is TGCAGTGCTTCTCTAGGAAATCAAGAGACCCAGTACTTC.

Ten or more counts support this clonotype. The CDR3 here is CATSRDGAGSGNTIYF. In DNA, the CDR3 is TGTGCCACCAGCAGAGATGGCGCTGGCTCTGGAAACACCATATATTTT. V is TRBV15 and J is TRBJ1-3; D not resolved. Trimming left V 0 bases short and J 0 bases short, with 9 bases between. The CDR3 has 16 residues. Looked up from germline, CDR1 is LNHNV and CDR2 is YYDKDF (reference sequence). Full variable domain (rest looked up from reference TRBV15 and TRBJ1-3): DAMVIQNPRYQVTQFGKPVTLSCSQTLNHNVMYWYQQKSSQAPKLLFHYYDKDFNNEADTPDNFQSRRPNTSFCFLDIRSPGLGDTAMYLCATSRDGAGSGNTIYFGEGSWLTVV.

This clonotype was observed many times. The chain couples TRBV12-3 or TRBV12-4 to TRBJ1-2; a possible D gene is TRBD1 (5 bases). The CDR3 contains 12 residues. Trimming took off 3 bases at V and 8 bases at J, with 10 bases between the two ends. In nucleotides, the CDR3 is TGTGCCAGCAGTTTTACCAGGGAAGGCTACACCTTC. Translating it yields CASSFTREGYTF.